Below are 18 T cell receptor beta chains sequenced from a single sample in a study of CD8 T cells in Susac syndrome. With random hexamers, reverse transcription was performed on roughly 0.5 to 1 ug of RNA. TCRdb reprocessed the immunoSEQ multiplex PCR reads with MiXCR, giving one entry per CDR3 protein. Here the sample spans approximately 300,000 distinct CDR3 sequences, almost 85% being singletons. The sequencing sample was made of CD8+ T cells from PBMCs. The receptor source for this set is a human donor with multiple sclerosis.

This clonotype was seen more than once but under ten times. This sequence joins TRBV6-5 and TRBJ1-2, with D tentatively TRBD1 (6 bases). Per germline, CDR1 MNHEY and CDR2 SVGAGI. V lost 1 base, J lost 6 bases, and 9 bases lay in between. The CDR3 contains 13 residues. CDR3 coding DNA: TGTGCCAGCAGTTACTACAGGGAACATGGCTACACCTTC. Translation gives CASSYYREHGYTF.

The V and J genes are TRBV27 and TRBJ2-1, with D possibly being TRBD1 (6 bases). The germline V and J ends were trimmed by 3 bases and 5 bases, with 14 bases remaining between them. Germline CDR1 is MNHEY and CDR2 is SMNVEV (reference sequence). The CDR3 loop spans 15 amino acids. The CDR3, as DNA: TGTGCCAGCAGTTTGGTGCAGGGGTGGGACAATGAGCAGTTCTTC. The encoded protein is CASSLVQGWDNEQFF.

The V and J genes are TRBV4-1 and TRBJ2-1; D not certain. The V gene lost 4 bases and the J gene lost 5 bases, with 9 bases spanning the gap. CDR1 MGHRA and CDR2 YSYEKL come from the germline V gene. The CDR3 is made up of 13 amino acids. The CDR3 DNA reads as TGCGCCAGCAGCCTACTTGCTAACAATGAGCAGTTCTTC. It codes for CASSLLANNEQFF.

The chain is built from TRBV4-1 and TRBJ2-1; D remains ambiguous. CDR1 is MGHRA, CDR2 YSYEKL, per germline. This CDR3 spans 15 amino acids. V lost 1 base and J 7 bases, leaving 14 bases between the germline ends. CDR3 sequence: CASSQAESVLNEQFF. CDR3 bases: TGCGCCAGCAGCCAAGCAGAAAGCGTTTTAAATGAGCAGTTCTTC.

This clonotype was picked up one time. V and J are TRBV5-1 and TRBJ1-3; the D gene is possibly TRBD1 (5 bases). This CDR3 has 15 residues. Trimming left V 4 bases short and J 8 bases short, with 19 bases between. The V gene's germline CDR1 is SGHRS and CDR2 YFSETQ. CDR3 residues: CASSAAGRDRDTIYF. The CDR3 region has the DNA TGCGCCAGCAGCGCGGCGGGCAGGGATCGAGACACCATATATTTT.

The chain uses TRBV27 and TRBJ1-2, with 9 bases identical to TRBD1. The J segment lost 2 bases and the V segment lost 3 bases, leaving 4 bases of the junction unmatched. The length of the CDR3 is 15 residues. Germline CDR1 and CDR2: MNHEY and SMNVEV (reference sequence). CDR3 nucleotides: TGTGCCAGCAGTTTTTCAGGACAGGGGAACTATGGCTACACCTTC. This gives the protein CASSFSGQGNYGYTF.

V usage is TRBV29-1 and J usage is TRBJ1-1; unclear D gene. CDR3 length: 12 amino acids. V lost 6 bases to trimming and J lost 6 bases, with 14 bases between them. CDR1 and CDR2 (germline): SQVTM, ANQGSEA. DNA for the CDR3: TGCAGCGTCCCACTATCGACGGCTGAAGCTTTCTTT. It translates to CSVPLSTAEAFF. Filled out from reference TRBV29-1 and TRBJ1-1, the complete variable domain reads SAVISQKPSRDICQRGTSLTIQCQVDSQVTMMFWYRQQPGQSLTLIATANQGSEATYESGFVIDKFPISRPNLTFSTLTVSNMSPEDSSIYLCSVPLSTAEAFFGQGTRLTVV.

The gene calls are TRBV6-5 and TRBJ2-2; 11 nucleotides align to TRBD2. The trim removed 6 bases at V and 4 bases at J, leaving 10 bases unmatched. This CDR3 is 17 amino acids long. From germline, CDR1 is MNHEY and CDR2 SVGAGI. In nucleotides, the CDR3 is TGTGCCAGCAGCTACCCCCCTAGCGGGAGGCTCACCGGGGAGCTGTTTTTT. Protein: CASSYPPSGRLTGELFF.

The chain combines TRBV6-5 with TRBJ1-2; D not resolved. The V and J ends lost 4 bases and 0 bases respectively, with 9 bases between them. Germline V gene sequence: CDR1 MNHEY, CDR2 SVGAGI. This CDR3 is 14 amino acids long. CDR3 bases: TGTGCCAGCAGTTCGGACGGATCTAACTATGGCTACACCTTC. Its protein is CASSSDGSNYGYTF.

The V and J genes are TRBV30 and TRBJ1-5; the match to TRBD1 covers 7 bases. The V and J ends lost 0 bases and 9 bases, in that order; junction bases with no gene match: 8. The CDR3 runs 14 residues. Germline CDR1 and CDR2: GTSNPN and SVGIG (reference sequence). The CDR3 protein is CAWSVWQGGGPQHF. For the CDR3, the DNA is TGTGCCTGGAGTGTTTGGCAGGGGGGAGGGCCCCAGCATTTT.

The CDR3 sequence: CASSSGLRGWGTGELFF. For the CDR3, the DNA is TGTGCCAGCAGCTCGGGCCTTCGGGGATGGGGCACCGGGGAGCTGTTTTTT. V and J are TRBV13 and TRBJ2-2; TRBD2 is a possible D gene (5 bases). Germline CDR1 reads PRHDT; CDR2 reads FYEKMQ (reference sequence). The CDR3 spans 17 residues. The germline V and J ends were trimmed by 4 bases and 4 bases, with 19 bases remaining between them.

The J gene is TRBJ1-1, the V gene TRBV7-9; unclear D gene. There are 13 residues in the CDR3. The germline V gene has CDR1 SEHNR and CDR2 FQNEAQ (reference sequence). The germline V and J ends were trimmed by 1 base and 4 bases, with 7 bases remaining between them. The CDR3 DNA sequence: TGTGCCAGCAGCTTAGGGGCGCGCACTGAAGCTTTCTTT. It encodes CASSLGARTEAFF.

The chain joins TRBV29-1 to TRBJ2-7, with 9 bases matching TRBD1. Germline V gene lookup returns CDR1 SQVTM and CDR2 ANQGSEA. This CDR3 contains 13 residues. V lost 4 bases and J lost 1; bases outside the gene matches: 2. This chain's CDR3 is CSVGTGVSYEQYF. The CDR3 nucleotides read TGCAGCGTTGGGACAGGGGTTTCCTACGAGCAGTACTTC.

V is TRBV13 and J is TRBJ2-7; 7 nucleotides align to TRBD1. The germline V gene encodes CDR1 PRHDT and CDR2 FYEKMQ (reference sequence). V was pared by 3 bases and J by 6 bases, with 2 bases of the junction left unmatched. This CDR3 has 12 residues. The CDR3 loop is CASSFDRVEQYF. CDR3 sequence (DNA): TGTGCCAGCAGCTTCGACAGGGTCGAGCAGTACTTC. Based on the CDR3 plus reference TRBV13 and TRBJ2-7, the full variable domain is AAGVIQSPRHLIKEKRETATLKCYPIPRHDTVYWYQQGPGQDPQFLISFYEKMQSDKGSIPDRFSAQQFSDYHSELNMSSLELGDSALYFCASSFDRVEQYFGPGTRLTVT.

This CDR3 reads CATSDLGGTEAFF. The CDR3 DNA is TGTGCCACCAGTGATTTGGGGGGAACTGAAGCTTTCTTT. The chain has TRBV24-1 and TRBJ1-1; tentatively, D is TRBD1 (5 bases). The CDR3 is 13 residues long. CDR1 and CDR2 (germline): KGHDR, SFDVKD. The ends were cut back, 0 bases at V and 5 bases at J, with 6 bases in the middle.

The V and J genes are TRBV4-1 and TRBJ1-5; 8 bases are a match to TRBD1. Germline lookup yields CDR1 MGHRA and CDR2 YSYEKL. The CDR3 is made up of 15 amino acids. The V gene end was trimmed by 3 bases and the J gene end by 3 bases; junction bases not matched to a gene: 4. The CDR3 DNA is TGCGCCAGCAGCCAGGAGACAGGGGACAATCAGCCCCAGCATTTT. Amino acid sequence: CASSQETGDNQPQHF.

This clonotype was observed a single time. V is TRBV7-3 and J is TRBJ2-7; a weak D match, TRBD2 (6 bases). This CDR3 is built from 15 residues. V lost 5 bases and J 2 bases, leaving 16 bases between the germline ends. CDR1 is SGHTA and CDR2 is FQGTGA in the germline V gene. CDR3 nucleotides: TGTGCCAGCAGCGCCGGAGGGCCACCACCCTACGAGCAGTACTTC. This gives the protein CASSAGGPPPYEQYF.

The genes are TRBV11-2 and TRBJ2-1, with unresolved D. The germline CDR1 and CDR2 sequences are SGHAT and FQNNGV. This CDR3 comprises 13 residues. Trimming removed 1 base from V and 9 bases from J, with 10 bases in between. The CDR3 protein is CASSLGPLGEQFF. CDR3 bases: TGTGCCAGCAGCTTAGGCCCACTGGGTGAGCAGTTCTTC.